This T cell receptor (beta chain) was sequenced for a study of beta chain features in type 1 diabetes (dated by TCRdb to 2017 to 2018). At the level of the whole study: Mean age, gender distribution, total cell number and subset yield were not different between patients and healthy donors. The study compared TCRB repertoires of sorted circulating CD4+ T cell subsets between recently diagnosed type 1 diabetes patients and matched healthy donors. Across all samples, approximately 98,000,000 sorted cells were examined, and cell number per subset correlated strongly with RNA yield. Naive and central memory subsets were obtained from all 30 or so donors, but regulatory and stem cell-like memory subsets were isolated from only 8 patients and roughly 8 healthy donors. On the study overall, not on this receptor specifically: Naive, central memory and regulatory TCRB repertoires appeared more similar among patients than among healthy donors. At VDJ recombination sites, type 1 diabetes patients had fewer insertions and more deleted nucleotides, which implies abnormalities in thymic rearrangement. Because cDNA rather than genomic DNA was sequenced, highly expressing activated cells could have been over-represented, although no difference in activation and CD3 levels was found between groups. A moderate but significant shortening of TCRB CDR3 length was observed in type 1 diabetes patients in all four CD4+ subsets. Only small numbers of individuals were included in the HLA sub-analyses, which left unresolved whether HLA type had any influence on TCRB rearrangement. Shorter templates might be favored by PCR, yet because patient and control samples were amplified and corrected together, any such skew would affect both groups equally.

The entire isolated RNA was reverse transcribed using the High Capacity cDNA Reverse Transcription Kit, and thus expressed TCRB transcripts were sequenced. Naive, central memory and regulatory T cell samples underwent deep immunoSEQ sequencing, averaging about 3.3 million total reads per sample. Sorted cells were lysed in RLT buffer, and RNA was extracted using DNase-treated RNeasy Micro or Mini kits according to cell number. Each cell subset was processed separately to prevent cross-contamination, with patient and healthy donor samples processed together. The immunoSEQ multiplex PCR was used to amplify TCRB sequences from cDNA, generating 87-bp fragments that spanned the CDR3 region. Sequencing of the amplicons was performed on the Illumina HiSeq platform. Per the original workflow: Synthetic template baselines were used to correct PCR bias computationally, reads within Hamming distance 2 were collapsed together, and singletons that could not be merged were discarded. Reads were aligned to IMGT to assign V, D and J genes, CDR3 length, and insertions or deletions at six rearrangement sites. Within each subset, clonotype counts were normalized to sorted cell number, and only after that were true diversity and Gini coefficients computed with the tcR R package. Repertoire sharing was quantified using the overlap coefficient calculated on TCRB nucleotide sequences. The immuneACCESS repertoire file appears here via TCRdb, limited to in-frame rearrangements. These files lack a portion of the clones; in checked studies, under half of the deficit traces to unresolved V genes, and the cause of the others is not known. That table is the source of V, J and clone size, and D and trimming were worked out from the DNA. Here the sample has 20,000 to 30,000 clones; 55% to 70% occur a single time. The ten biggest clones cover less than 4.5% of the sample.

A single peripheral blood draw of around 0.11 L on average was collected from each donor into heparinised tubes. A BD FACSAria II was used to sort naive, central memory, regulatory and stem cell-like memory CD4+ T cells with a panel that included CD45RO, CCR7, CD25, CD127, CD95 and CD27. All sorted populations exceeded 95% purity. PBMCs were isolated right away by Lymphoprep density gradient centrifugation and were stained directly, without culture. Samples were stained and sorted in pairs, with one healthy donor and one patient per experiment, so that batch effects were minimized. This clone was detected once. Its antigen is currently not known. No clone much larger than this one lies a single base away; base qualities are absent. Via the germline V gene, CDR1 is SGDLS and CDR2 YYNGEE. Trimming removed 2 bases from V and 10 bases from J, leaving 14 bases between the germline ends. From the cysteine up to the phenylalanine, the CDR3 has a length of 13 residues. CDR3 DNA only is kept here, 39 bases in frame from base 1.

Sequenced input: Tregs from blood. The intended sense of this specimen's cell subset or site label: regulatory CD4+ T cells. This receptor was taken from a man younger than 30 with type 1 diabetes. The chain is encoded by TRBV9 joined to TRBJ2-3, with no reliable assignment of the D segment. CDR3 reads: CASSVHGGTAQYF. The DNA sequence follows: TGTGCCAGCAGCGTGCACGGCGGTACGGCGCAGTATTTT. The full variable domain, with segments outside the CDR3 supplied by the reference TRBV9 and TRBJ2-3 proteins, appears as DSGVTQTPKHLITATGQRVTLRCSPRSGDLSVYWYQQSLDQGLQFLIQYYNGEERAKGNILERFSAQQFPDLHSELNLSSLELGDSALYFCASSVHGGTAQYFGPGTRLTVL.